One and the same sample provided the 4 T cell receptor beta chains below, sequenced in a study of beta chain features in type 1 diabetes. Sequencing targeted expressed TCRB transcripts, as all isolated RNA had been reverse transcribed. Sequenced by immunoSEQ multiplex PCR; TCRdb stores in-frame clones only, minus some. The sample includes 620,000 or so clones, roughly 15% of them seen just once. The sample was naive CD4+ T cells from blood. The receptors originated from a young man in good health.

In its sample, this clone was seen a few times. This chain links TRBV4-2 with TRBJ2-1, with D tentatively TRBD1 or TRBD2 (6 bases each). Germline-derived CDR1 and CDR2 are LGHNA and YNFKEQ. Trimming shortened V by 0 bases and J by 10 bases, and 13 bases separated the two germline ends. CDR3 size: 14 residues. The CDR3 sequence: CASSQDMGAGEQFF. The CDR3 DNA is TGTGCCAGCAGCCAAGATATGGGGGCGGGGGAGCAGTTCTTC.

CDR3 DNA sequence: TGTGCCAGCAGCTTGCGGCAGGAGAACACTGAAGCTTTCTTT. Its translation is CASSLRQENTEAFF. V gene TRBV7-9 combines with J gene TRBJ1-1; D unclear. Germline CDR1 and CDR2: SEHNR and FQNEAQ (reference sequence). This CDR3 spans 14 amino acids. V shed 3 bases and J shed 1 base, with 9 bases lying between them.

This chain's CDR3 is CASSYGQDNRHYGYTF. CDR3 bases: TGTGCCAGCAGTTATGGTCAGGATAACCGTCACTATGGCTACACCTTC. This rearrangement joins TRBV6-5 to TRBJ1-2; D remains unclear. The CDR3 is 16 residues long. Germline V gene sequence: CDR1 MNHEY, CDR2 SVGAGI. V lost 3 bases and J 3 bases, leaving 17 bases between the germline ends.

This clone was seen a few times. V and J are TRBV29-1 and TRBJ1-2; D is possibly TRBD1 (5 bases). This CDR3 is 15 amino acids long. Trimming removed 4 bases from V and 5 bases from J, with 20 bases in between. In germline, CDR1 is SQVTM, CDR2 ANQGSEA. CDR3 sequence: CSVGEGGAPPYGYTF. The CDR3 nucleotides are TGCAGCGTTGGCGAAGGCGGGGCCCCACCATATGGCTACACCTTC.